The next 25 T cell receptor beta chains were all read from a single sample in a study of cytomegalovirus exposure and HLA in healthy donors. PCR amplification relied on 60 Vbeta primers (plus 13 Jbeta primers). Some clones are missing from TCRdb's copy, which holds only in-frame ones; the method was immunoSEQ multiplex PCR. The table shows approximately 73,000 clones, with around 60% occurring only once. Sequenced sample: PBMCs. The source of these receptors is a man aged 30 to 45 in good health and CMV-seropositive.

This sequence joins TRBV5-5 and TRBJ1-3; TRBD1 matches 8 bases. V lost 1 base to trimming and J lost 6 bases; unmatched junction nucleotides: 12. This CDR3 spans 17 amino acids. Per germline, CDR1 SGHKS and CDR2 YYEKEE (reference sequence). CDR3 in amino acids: CASSLSSGQGKINTIYF. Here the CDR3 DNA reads TGTGCCAGCAGCTTGAGCTCCGGACAGGGAAAAATAAACACCATATATTTT.

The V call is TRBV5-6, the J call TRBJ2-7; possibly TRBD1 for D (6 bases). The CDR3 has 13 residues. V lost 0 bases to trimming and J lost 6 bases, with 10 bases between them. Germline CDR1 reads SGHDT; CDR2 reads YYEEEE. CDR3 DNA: TGTGCCAGCAGCTTGGACAGGGCTCGCGAGCAGTACTTC. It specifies CASSLDRAREQYF.

In nucleotides, the CDR3 is TGCGCCAGCAGCCAGGGGCAGAACTCCTACAATGAGCAGTTCTTC. It codes for CASSQGQNSYNEQFF. J is TRBJ2-1 and V is TRBV5-1, with D tentatively TRBD1 (6 bases). V lost 4 bases and J 0 bases, leaving 11 bases between the germline ends. Germline loops: CDR1 SGHRS, CDR2 YFSETQ. CDR3 size: 15 residues.

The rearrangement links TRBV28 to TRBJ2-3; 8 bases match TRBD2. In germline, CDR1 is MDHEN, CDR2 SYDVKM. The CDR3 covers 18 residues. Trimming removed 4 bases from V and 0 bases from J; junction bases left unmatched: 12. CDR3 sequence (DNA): TGTGCCAGCAGTTCCTCCAGGCGGGGACTAGTGAGCACAGATACGCAGTATTTT. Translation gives CASSSSRRGLVSTDTQYF.

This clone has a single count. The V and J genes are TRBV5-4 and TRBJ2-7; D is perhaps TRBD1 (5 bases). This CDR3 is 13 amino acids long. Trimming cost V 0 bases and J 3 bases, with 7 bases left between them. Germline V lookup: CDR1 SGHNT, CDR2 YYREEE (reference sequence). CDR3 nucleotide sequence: TGTGCCAGCAGCTTGGACAGGAGCTACGAGCAGTACTTC. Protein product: CASSLDRSYEQYF.

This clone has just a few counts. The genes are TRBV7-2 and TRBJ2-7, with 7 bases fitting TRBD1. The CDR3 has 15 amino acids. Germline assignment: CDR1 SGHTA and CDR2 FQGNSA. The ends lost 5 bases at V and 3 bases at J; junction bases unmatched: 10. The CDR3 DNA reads TGTGCCAGCAGCCGAACGCCGGGACAGAGCTACGAGCAGTACTTC. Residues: CASSRTPGQSYEQYF.

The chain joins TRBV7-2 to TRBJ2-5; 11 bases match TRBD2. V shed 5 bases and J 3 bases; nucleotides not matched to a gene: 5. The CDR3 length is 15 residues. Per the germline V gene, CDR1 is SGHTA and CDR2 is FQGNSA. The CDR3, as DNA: TGTGCCAGCAGCCCGCAGACTAGCGGGGAAGAGACCCAGTACTTC. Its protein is CASSPQTSGEETQYF.

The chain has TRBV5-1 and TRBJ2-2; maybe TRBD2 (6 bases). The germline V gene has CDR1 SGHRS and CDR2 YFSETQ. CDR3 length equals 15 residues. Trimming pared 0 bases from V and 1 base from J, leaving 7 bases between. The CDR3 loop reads CASSLVSGNTGELFF. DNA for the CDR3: TGCGCCAGCAGCTTGGTTAGCGGGAACACCGGGGAGCTGTTTTTT.

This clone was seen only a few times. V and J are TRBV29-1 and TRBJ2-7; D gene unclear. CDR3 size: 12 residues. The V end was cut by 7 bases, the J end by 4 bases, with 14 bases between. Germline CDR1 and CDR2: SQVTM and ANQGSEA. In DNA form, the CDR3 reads TGCAGCGCCGCCAAGTCCAGTTACGAGCAGTACTTC. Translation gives CSAAKSSYEQYF.

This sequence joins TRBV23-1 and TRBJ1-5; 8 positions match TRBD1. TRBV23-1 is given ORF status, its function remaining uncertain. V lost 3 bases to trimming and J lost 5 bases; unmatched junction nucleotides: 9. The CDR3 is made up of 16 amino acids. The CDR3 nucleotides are TGCGCCAGCAGTCACCTGGACAGGGAGGGTCATCAGCCCCAGCATTTT. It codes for CASSHLDREGHQPQHF.

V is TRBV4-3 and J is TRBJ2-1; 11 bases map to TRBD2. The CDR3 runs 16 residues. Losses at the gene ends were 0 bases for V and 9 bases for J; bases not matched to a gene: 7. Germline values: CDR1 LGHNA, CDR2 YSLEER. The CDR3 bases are TGCGCCAGCAGCCAAGACCCACTAGCGGGAGCGATTGAGCAGTTCTTC. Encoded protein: CASSQDPLAGAIEQFF.

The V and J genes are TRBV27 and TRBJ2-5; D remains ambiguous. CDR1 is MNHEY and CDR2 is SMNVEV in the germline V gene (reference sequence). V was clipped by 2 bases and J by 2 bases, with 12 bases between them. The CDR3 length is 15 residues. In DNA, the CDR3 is TGTGCCAGCAGTTTAGGGCTATCCCCTCAAGAGACCCAGTACTTC. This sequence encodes CASSLGLSPQETQYF.

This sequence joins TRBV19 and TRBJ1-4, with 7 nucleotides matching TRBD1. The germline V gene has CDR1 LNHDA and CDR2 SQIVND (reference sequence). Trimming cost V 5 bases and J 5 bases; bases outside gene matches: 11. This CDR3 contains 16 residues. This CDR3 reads CASSPLGQEDNEKLFF. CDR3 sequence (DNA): TGTGCCAGTAGTCCCCTCGGACAGGAGGACAATGAAAAACTGTTTTTT. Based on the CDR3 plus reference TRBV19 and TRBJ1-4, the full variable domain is DGGITQSPKYLFRKEGQNVTLSCEQNLNHDAMYWYRQDPGQGLRLIYYSQIVNDFQKGDIAEGYSVSREKKESFPLTVTSAQKNPTAFYLCASSPLGQEDNEKLFFGSGTQLSVL.

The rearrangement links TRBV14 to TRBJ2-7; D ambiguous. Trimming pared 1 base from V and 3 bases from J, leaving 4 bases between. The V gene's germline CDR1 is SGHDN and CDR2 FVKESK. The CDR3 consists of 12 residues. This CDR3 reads CASSQVFYEQYF. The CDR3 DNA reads TGTGCCAGCAGCCAAGTCTTCTACGAGCAGTACTTC. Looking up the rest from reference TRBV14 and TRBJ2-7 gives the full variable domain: EAGVTQFPSHSVIEKGQTVTLRCDPISGHDNLYWYRRVMGKEIKFLLHFVKESKQDESGMPNNRFLAERTGGTYSTLKVQPAELEDSGVYFCASSQVFYEQYFGPGTRLTVT.

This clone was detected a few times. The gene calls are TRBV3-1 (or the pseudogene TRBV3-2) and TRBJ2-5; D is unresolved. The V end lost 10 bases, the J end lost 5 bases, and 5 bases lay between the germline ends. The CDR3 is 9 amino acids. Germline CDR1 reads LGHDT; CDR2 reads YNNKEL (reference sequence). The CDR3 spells CATQETQYF. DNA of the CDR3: TGTGCCACCCAGGAGACCCAGTACTTC.

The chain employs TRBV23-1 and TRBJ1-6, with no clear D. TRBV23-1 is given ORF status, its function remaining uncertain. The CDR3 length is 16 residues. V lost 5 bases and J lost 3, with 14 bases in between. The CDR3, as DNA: TGCGCCAGCAGTATCAGGAAGGCAAGCTATAATTCACCCCTCCACTTT. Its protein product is CASSIRKASYNSPLHF.

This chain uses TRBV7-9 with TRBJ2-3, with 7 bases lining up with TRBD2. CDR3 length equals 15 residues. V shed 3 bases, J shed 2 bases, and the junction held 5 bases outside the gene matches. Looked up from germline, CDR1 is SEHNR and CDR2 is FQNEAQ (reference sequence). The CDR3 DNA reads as TGTGCCAGCAGCTTGGCGGGACTAACCACAGATACGCAGTATTTT. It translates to CASSLAGLTTDTQYF.

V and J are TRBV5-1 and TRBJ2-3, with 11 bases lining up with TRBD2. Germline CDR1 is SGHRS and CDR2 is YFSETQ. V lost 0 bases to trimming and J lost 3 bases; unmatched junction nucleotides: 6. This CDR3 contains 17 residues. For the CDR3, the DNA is TGCGCCAGCAGCTTGGTAGGACTAGCGGGCCCAACAGATACGCAGTATTTT. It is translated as CASSLVGLAGPTDTQYF. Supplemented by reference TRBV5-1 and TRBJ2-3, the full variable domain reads KAGVTQTPRYLIKTRGQQVTLSCSPISGHRSVSWYQQTPGQGLQFLFEYFSETQRNKGNFPGRFSGRQFSNSRSEMNVSTLELGDSALYLCASSLVGLAGPTDTQYFGPGTRLTVL.

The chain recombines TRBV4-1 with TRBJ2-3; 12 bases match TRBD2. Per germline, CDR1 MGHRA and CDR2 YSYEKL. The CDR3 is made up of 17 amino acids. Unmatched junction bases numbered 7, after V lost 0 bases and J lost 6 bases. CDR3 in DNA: TGCGCCAGCAGCCAAGAACTAGCGGGGGGCCCAGGTGATACGCAGTATTTT. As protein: CASSQELAGGPGDTQYF.

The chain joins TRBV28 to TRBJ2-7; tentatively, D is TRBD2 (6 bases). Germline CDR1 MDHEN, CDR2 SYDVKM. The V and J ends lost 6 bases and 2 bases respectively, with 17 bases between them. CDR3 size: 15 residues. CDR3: CASSPPGGEAYEQYF. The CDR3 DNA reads TGTGCCAGCAGCCCGCCCGGCGGGGAGGCCTACGAGCAGTACTTC.

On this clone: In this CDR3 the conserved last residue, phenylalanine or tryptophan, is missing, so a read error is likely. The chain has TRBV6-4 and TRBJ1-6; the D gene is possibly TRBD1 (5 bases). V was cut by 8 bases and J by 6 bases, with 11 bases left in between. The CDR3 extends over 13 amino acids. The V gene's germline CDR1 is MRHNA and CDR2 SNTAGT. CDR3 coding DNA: TGTGCCAGCCCCGGGGGGAGTAATTCACCCCTCCACGTT. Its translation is CASPGGSNSPLHV.

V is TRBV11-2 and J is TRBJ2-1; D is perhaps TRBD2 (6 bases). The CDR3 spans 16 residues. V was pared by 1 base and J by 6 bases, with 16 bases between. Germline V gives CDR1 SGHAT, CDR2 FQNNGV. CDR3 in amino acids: CASSLVFSGALNEQFF. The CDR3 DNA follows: TGTGCCAGCAGCTTAGTCTTCTCGGGAGCCCTCAATGAGCAGTTCTTC.

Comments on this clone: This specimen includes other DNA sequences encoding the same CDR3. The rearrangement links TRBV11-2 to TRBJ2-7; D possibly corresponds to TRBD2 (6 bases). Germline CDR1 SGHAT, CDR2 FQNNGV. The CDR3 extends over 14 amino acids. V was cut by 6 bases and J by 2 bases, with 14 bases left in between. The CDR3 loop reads CASSREAGTYEQYF. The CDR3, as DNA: TGTGCCAGCAGTAGAGAGGCGGGAACCTACGAGCAGTACTTC.

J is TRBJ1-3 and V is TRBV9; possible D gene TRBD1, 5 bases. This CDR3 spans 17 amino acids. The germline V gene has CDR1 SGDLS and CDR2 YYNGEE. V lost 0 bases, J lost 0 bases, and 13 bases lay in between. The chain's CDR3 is CASSVGSGGSSGNTIYF. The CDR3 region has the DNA TGTGCCAGCAGCGTAGGCTCGGGGGGGAGCTCTGGAAACACCATATATTTT. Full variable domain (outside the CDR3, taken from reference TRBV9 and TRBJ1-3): DSGVTQTPKHLITATGQRVTLRCSPRSGDLSVYWYQQSLDQGLQFLIQYYNGEERAKGNILERFSAQQFPDLHSELNLSSLELGDSALYFCASSVGSGGSSGNTIYFGEGSWLTVV.

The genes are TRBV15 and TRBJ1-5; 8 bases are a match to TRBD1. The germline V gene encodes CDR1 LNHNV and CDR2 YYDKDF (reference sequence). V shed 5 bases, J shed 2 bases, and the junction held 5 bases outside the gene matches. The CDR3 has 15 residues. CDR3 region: CATSRTGFGNQPQHF. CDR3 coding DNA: TGTGCCACCAGCCGGACAGGGTTCGGCAATCAGCCCCAGCATTTT.